This record concerns one T cell receptor (beta chain) sequence. This clone's antigen is unknown. Base qualities are not at hand, and no much larger clone is one base apart. The data were taken from a study of blood T cell repertoires in COVID-19 (dated by TCRdb to the early 2020s). Describing the broader study: Collaborator samples came from the United States, Italy and Spain and covered acute and convalescent phases of COVID-19. The prospective study material was composed of cDNA or gDNA derived from T cells, B-cell-depleted T cells, or PBMCs. The dataset comprised deeply sampled blood TCRbeta repertoires from subjects exposed to, actively infected with, or recovered from COVID-19. A freely available public database, intended as a resource for researchers studying the immune response to SARS-CoV-2, is where the repertoires were released. The samples were drawn from two sources: the first 160 participants of the ongoing ImmuneRACE study, and about 1,300 subjects contributed by 6 global collaborators. Sample metadata almost always included a de-identified subject ID, COVID-19 status, age in years and sex. Where available, HLA class I and class II types were taken from metadata supplied by the sample provider and were not determined by assay-based typing.

Each collaborating institution followed its own protocols to collect whole blood in K2EDTA tubes. Collaborator samples were shipped for TCRbeta analysis as frozen whole blood, isolated PBMCs, or DNA extracted from either sample type. TCRbeta CDR3 regions were amplified from genomic DNA using the immunoSEQ Assay, a bias-controlled multiplex PCR. In the original analysis: The number of nucleated cells in each sample was estimated from the amplification of reference gene primers within the assay. Sequence reads were collapsed and filtered to measure the absolute abundance of every unique TCRbeta CDR3 rearrangement. For each sample, productive Simpson clonality was calculated as the square root of Simpson's diversity index over productive rearrangements. The table comes from immuneACCESS by way of TCRdb, which keeps in-frame sequences with V and J called. Part of the clones is missing from these tables; in studies checked, under half for an unresolved V gene and the rest for unknown reasons. V and J calls and clone size follow that table, whereas D and trimming were derived from the DNA. This sample holds about 74,000 clones; around nine tenths were observed only once. Of the sample, more than 2.5% is held by the ten largest clones.

Trimming at the junction amounts to 0 bases on V and 7 bases on J, and the germline ends lie 17 bases apart. From its cysteine to its phenylalanine, the CDR3 spans 16 amino acids. The only DNA kept is the CDR3, 48 bases in frame from the first base. The germline V gene yields SGHRS for CDR1 and YFSETQ for CDR2. Broader findings and caveats from the paper: The amount of clinical and demographic metadata varied by source and participant and was provided uncurated.

This clonotype was sampled from a man in his 70s with active or convalescent COVID-19. The chain was built from TRBV5-1 and TRBJ2-1; a tentative D call is TRBD2 (6 bases match). Source material: peripheral blood. The DNA sequence is as follows: TGCGCCAGCAGCTTGGTAGGAGCGGGTCAATGGAATGAGCAGTTCTTC. Its protein product is CASSLVGAGQWNEQFF.